A single sample gave rise to the 14 T cell receptor beta chains below, sequenced in a study of vaccination effects on CD4 cells after COVID-19. Antigens for these TCRs are unknown. Following culture for under 12 days, CD4+ T cells were isolated. Sequencing used immunoSEQ multiplex PCR; TCRdb keeps in-frame clones, though not all of them. The sample consists of more than 60,000 clones, about two thirds of them appearing once. Specimen: CD4+ T cells from PBMCs cultured without peptide, collected before COVID-19 vaccination. All receptors derive from a human donor who had a prior SARS-CoV-2 infection.

The V gene is TRBV18, the J gene TRBJ2-7, with D perhaps matching TRBD1 or TRBD2 (5 bases each). Trimming pared 2 bases from V and 6 bases from J, leaving 5 bases between. CDR3 length: 11 residues. Germline V gene lookup returns CDR1 KGHSH and CDR2 LQKENI. CDR3 coding DNA: TGTGCCAGCTCACCAGGGACCGAGCAGTACTTC. Its protein is CASSPGTEQYF.

The chain uses TRBV7-2 and TRBJ2-7, with a weak D call TRBD1 (5 bases). The CDR3 has 17 amino acids. The germline gives CDR1 SGHTA, CDR2 FQGNSA. Trimming removed 1 base at V and 0 bases at J, with 16 bases between. CDR3 nucleotides: TGTGCCAGCAGCTTAGTATTGGAGTCAGGGCGCTCCTACGAGCAGTACTTC. Translation gives CASSLVLESGRSYEQYF.

This clone was recorded only once. The chain joins TRBV5-6 to TRBJ2-5; tentative D call: TRBD2 (6 bases). V was trimmed by 6 bases and J by 1 base, leaving 13 bases between them. Germline loops: CDR1 SGHDT, CDR2 YYEEEE. This CDR3 region has 14 residues. The CDR3 DNA follows: TGTGCCAGCACCACTTTCGGGAGCCAAGAGACCCAGTACTTC. Amino acids: CASTTFGSQETQYF.

The chain couples TRBV5-6 to TRBJ2-2; 7 nucleotides match TRBD1. V trimming: 0 bases; J trimming: 6 bases; junction bases outside the gene matches: 5. The CDR3 length is 15 residues. The germline CDR1 and CDR2 sequences are SGHDT and YYEEEE. In DNA, the CDR3 is TGTGCCAGCAGCTTGGGAGGGGGCTTTGCCGGGGAGCTGTTTTTT. Its translation is CASSLGGGFAGELFF.

The chain carries TRBV7-9 and TRBJ2-2, with D unclear. The CDR3 has 15 residues. CDR1 and CDR2 from the germline V gene are SEHNR and FQNEAQ (reference sequence). Trimming took off 1 base at V and 1 base at J, with 7 bases between the two ends. Here the CDR3 DNA reads TGTGCCAGCAGCTTAGTGGAAGGGAACACCGGGGAGCTGTTTTTT. Its translation: CASSLVEGNTGELFF.

This clone occurred once. The chain combines TRBV10-3 with TRBJ2-1; tentatively, D is TRBD1 (5 bases). Germline-derived CDR1 and CDR2 are ENHRY and SYGVKD. V dropped 5 bases and J dropped 0 bases, with 14 bases sitting between them. The CDR3 has 16 residues. The DNA for the CDR3 is TGTGCCATCAGTACTACCACAGGAAGCTCCTACAATGAGCAGTTCTTC. Its protein is CAISTTTGSSYNEQFF.

The CDR3 here is CASRTLVDYGYTF. As DNA, the CDR3 is TGTGCCAGCAGGACCCTGGTCGATTATGGCTACACCTTC. The rearrangement links TRBV6-5 to TRBJ1-2; no definite D call. CDR1 MNHEY and CDR2 SVGAGI come from the germline V gene. V lost 6 bases and J 5 bases, leaving 13 bases between the germline ends. CDR3 length: 13 amino acids.

V is TRBV18 and J is TRBJ2-6; 8 bases align to TRBD1. Germline trimming cut 3 bases from V and 2 bases from J; bases unmatched to any gene: 0. CDR1 KGHSH and CDR2 LQKENI come from the germline V gene. The CDR3 is 15 amino acids. CDR3 loop: CASSPTGAGANVLTF. The CDR3 DNA is TGTGCCAGCTCACCGACAGGGGCTGGGGCCAACGTCCTGACTTTC.

This clone was detected once. The V call is TRBV5-1, the J call TRBJ2-5; TRBD2 is a possible D gene (5 bases). This CDR3 region has 13 residues. Germline loops: CDR1 SGHRS, CDR2 YFSETQ. V dropped 0 bases and J dropped 5 bases, with 8 bases sitting between them. Here the CDR3 DNA reads TGCGCCAGCAGCTTGGGACTAATGGAGACCCAGTACTTC. It specifies CASSLGLMETQYF.

J is TRBJ2-5 and V is TRBV6-2 or TRBV6-3; TRBD1 aligns across 11 bases. This CDR3 comprises 17 residues. Trimming at V came to 4 bases and at J to 2 bases, leaving 9 bases not matched to a gene. Germline V gene data show CDR1 as MNHEY and CDR2 as SVGEGT. Here the CDR3 reads CASSSQPGTGGQETQYF. As DNA, the CDR3 is TGTGCCAGCAGTTCTCAGCCCGGGACAGGGGGTCAAGAGACCCAGTACTTC.

CDR3 sequence: CASSRQGANYGYTF. In DNA form, the CDR3 reads TGTGCCAGCAGCCGACAGGGGGCGAACTATGGCTACACCTTC. The chain recombines TRBV9 with TRBJ1-2; 10 nucleotides agree with TRBD1. The CDR3 is 14 residues long. V lost 4 bases, J lost 2 bases, and 2 bases stayed unmatched. Germline V gives CDR1 SGDLS, CDR2 YYNGEE.

The chain links TRBV3-1 (or the pseudogene TRBV3-2) to TRBJ1-6; D is uncertain. The CDR3 is made up of 16 amino acids. Germline-derived CDR1 and CDR2 are LGHDT and YNNKEL (reference sequence). V gave up 3 bases and J gave up 0 bases, with 9 bases separating them. The DNA of the CDR3 is TGTGCCAGCAGCCAGAACAGTCTCTCCTATAATTCACCCCTCCACTTT. It encodes CASSQNSLSYNSPLHF.

This clone has only one observation. This sequence joins TRBV5-1 and TRBJ2-2, with TRBD2 identical over 11 bases. This CDR3 has 17 residues. The germline V gene encodes CDR1 SGHRS and CDR2 YFSETQ. Trimming at V came to 2 bases and at J to 2 bases, leaving 5 bases not matched to a gene. This chain's CDR3 is CASSFGTSGRNTGELFF. The CDR3 DNA sequence: TGCGCCAGCAGCTTTGGAACTAGCGGGAGAAACACCGGGGAGCTGTTTTTT.

The chain carries TRBV6-1 and TRBJ1-2; D is perhaps TRBD1 (5 bases). Deletions cut 2 bases from V and 2 bases from J, with 15 bases between. CDR1 MNHNS and CDR2 SASEGT come from the germline V gene. The CDR3 has 16 residues. This CDR3 is CASSERGRGNNYGYTF. The CDR3 nucleotides are TGTGCCAGCAGTGAAAGGGGCAGAGGGAACAACTATGGCTACACCTTC.